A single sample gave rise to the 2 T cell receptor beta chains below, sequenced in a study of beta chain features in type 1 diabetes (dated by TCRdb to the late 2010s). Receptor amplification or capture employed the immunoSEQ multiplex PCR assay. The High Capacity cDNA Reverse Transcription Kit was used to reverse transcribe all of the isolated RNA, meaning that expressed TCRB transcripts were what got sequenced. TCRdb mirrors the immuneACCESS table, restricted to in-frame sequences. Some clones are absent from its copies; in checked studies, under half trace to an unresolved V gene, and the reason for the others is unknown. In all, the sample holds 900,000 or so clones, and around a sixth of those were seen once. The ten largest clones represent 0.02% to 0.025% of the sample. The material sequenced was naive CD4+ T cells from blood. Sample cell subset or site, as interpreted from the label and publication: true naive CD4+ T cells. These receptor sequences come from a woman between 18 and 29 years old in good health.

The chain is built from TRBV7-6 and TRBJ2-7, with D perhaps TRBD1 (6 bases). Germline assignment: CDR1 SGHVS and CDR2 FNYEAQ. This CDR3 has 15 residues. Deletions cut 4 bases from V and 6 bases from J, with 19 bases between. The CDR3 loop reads CASSSVRGRAGEQYF. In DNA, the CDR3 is TGTGCCAGCAGCTCCGTCAGGGGTCGGGCGGGCGAGCAGTACTTC. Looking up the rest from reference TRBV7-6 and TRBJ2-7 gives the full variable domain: GAGVSQSPRYKVTKRGQDVALRCDPISGHVSLYWYRQALGQGPEFLTYFNYEAQQDKSGLPNDRFSAERPEGSISTLTIQRTEQRDSAMYRCASSSVRGRAGEQYFGPGTRLTVT.

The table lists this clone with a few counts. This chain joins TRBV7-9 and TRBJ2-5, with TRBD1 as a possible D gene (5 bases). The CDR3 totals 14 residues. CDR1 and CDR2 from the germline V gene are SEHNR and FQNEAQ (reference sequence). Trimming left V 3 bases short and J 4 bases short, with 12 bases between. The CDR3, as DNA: TGTGCCAGCAGCTTGGTTACAGGTCTAGAGACCCAGTACTTC. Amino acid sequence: CASSLVTGLETQYF.